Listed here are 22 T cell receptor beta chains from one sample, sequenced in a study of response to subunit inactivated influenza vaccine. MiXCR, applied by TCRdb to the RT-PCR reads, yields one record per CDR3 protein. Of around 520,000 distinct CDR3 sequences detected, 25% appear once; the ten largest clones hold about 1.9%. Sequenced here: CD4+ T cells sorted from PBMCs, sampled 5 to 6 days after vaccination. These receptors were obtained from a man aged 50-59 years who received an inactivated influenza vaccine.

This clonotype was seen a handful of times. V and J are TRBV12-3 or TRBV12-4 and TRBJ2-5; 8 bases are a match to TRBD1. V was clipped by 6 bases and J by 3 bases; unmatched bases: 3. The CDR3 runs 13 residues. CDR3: CASRSTGEETQYF. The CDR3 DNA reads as TGTGCCAGCAGATCGACAGGGGAAGAGACCCAGTACTTC.

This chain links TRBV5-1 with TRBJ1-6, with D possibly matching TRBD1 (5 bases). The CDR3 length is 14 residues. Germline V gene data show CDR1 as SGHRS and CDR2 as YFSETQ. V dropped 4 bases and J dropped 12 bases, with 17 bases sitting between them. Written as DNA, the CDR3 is TGCGCCAGCAGCCTGGAAGGGACTGTAGAACCCCTCCACTTT. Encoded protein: CASSLEGTVEPLHF.

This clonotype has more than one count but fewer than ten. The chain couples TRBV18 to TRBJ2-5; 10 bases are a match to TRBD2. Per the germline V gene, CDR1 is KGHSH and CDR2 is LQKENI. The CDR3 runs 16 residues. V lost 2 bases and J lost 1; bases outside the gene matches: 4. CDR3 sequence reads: CASSPGRTSGQETQYF. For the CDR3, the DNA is TGTGCCAGCTCACCAGGCAGGACTAGCGGCCAAGAGACCCAGTACTTC.

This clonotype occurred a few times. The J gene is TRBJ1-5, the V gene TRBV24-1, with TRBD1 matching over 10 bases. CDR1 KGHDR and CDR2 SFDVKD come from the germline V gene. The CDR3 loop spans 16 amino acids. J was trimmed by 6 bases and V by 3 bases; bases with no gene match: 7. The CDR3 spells CATSDPRQGAIQPQHF. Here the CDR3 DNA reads TGTGCCACCAGTGATCCTCGACAGGGGGCCATTCAGCCCCAGCATTTT.

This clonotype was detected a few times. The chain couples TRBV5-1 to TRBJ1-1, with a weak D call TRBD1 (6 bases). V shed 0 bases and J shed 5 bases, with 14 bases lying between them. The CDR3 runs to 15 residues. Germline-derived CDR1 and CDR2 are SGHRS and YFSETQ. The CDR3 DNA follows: TGCGCCAGCAGCTTGGCCGCCAGGGGTGCGACTGAAGCTTTCTTT. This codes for CASSLAARGATEAFF.

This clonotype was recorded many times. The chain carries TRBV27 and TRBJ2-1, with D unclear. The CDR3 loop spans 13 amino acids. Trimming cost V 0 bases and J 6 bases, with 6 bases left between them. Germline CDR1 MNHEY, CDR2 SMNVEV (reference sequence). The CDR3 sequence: CASSLSGSNEQFF. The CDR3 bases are TGTGCCAGCAGTTTATCTGGCAGCAATGAGCAGTTCTTC.

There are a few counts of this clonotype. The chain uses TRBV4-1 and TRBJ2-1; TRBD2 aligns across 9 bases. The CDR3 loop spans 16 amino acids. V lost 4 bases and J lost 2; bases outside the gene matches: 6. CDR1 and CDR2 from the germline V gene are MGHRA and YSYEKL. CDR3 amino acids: CASSPQTSGTYNEQFF. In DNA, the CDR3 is TGCGCCAGCAGCCCACAGACTAGCGGTACCTACAATGAGCAGTTCTTC.

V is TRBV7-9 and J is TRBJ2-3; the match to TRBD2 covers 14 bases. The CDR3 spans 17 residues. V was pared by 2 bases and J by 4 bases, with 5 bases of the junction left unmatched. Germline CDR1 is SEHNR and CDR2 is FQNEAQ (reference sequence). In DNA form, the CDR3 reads TGTGCCAGCAGCTTAACCGGGACTAGCGGGAGAGCAGATACGCAGTATTTT. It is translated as CASSLTGTSGRADTQYF. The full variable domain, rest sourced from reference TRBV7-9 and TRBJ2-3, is DTGVSQNPRHKITKRGQNVTFRCDPISEHNRLYWYRQTLGQGPEFLTYFQNEAQLEKSRLLSDRFSAERPKGSFSTLEIQRTEQGDSAMYLCASSLTGTSGRADTQYFGPGTRLTVL.

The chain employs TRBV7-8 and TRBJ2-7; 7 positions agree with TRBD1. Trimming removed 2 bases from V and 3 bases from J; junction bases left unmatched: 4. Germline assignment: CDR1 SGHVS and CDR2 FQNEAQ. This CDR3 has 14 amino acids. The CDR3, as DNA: TGTGCCAGCAGCTTACCACGGGACAGCTACGAGCAGTACTTC. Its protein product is CASSLPRDSYEQYF.

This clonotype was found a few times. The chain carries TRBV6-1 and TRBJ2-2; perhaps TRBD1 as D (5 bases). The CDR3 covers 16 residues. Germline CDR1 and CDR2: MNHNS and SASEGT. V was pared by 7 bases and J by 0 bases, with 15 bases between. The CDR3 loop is CASTLDTPSNTGELFF. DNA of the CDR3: TGTGCCAGCACCCTGGACACCCCATCGAACACCGGGGAGCTGTTTTTT.

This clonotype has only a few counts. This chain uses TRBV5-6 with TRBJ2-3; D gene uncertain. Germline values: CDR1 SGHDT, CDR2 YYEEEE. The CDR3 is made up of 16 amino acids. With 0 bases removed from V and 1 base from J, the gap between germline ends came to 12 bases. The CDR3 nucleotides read TGTGCCAGCAGCTTGGCTCATGGGTGGGGCACAGATACGCAGTATTTT. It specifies CASSLAHGWGTDTQYF.

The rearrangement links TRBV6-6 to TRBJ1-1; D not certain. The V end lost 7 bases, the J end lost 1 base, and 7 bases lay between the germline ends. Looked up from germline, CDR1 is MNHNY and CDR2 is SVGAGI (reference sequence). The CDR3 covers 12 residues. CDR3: CASTFGNTEAFF. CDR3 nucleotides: TGTGCCAGCACATTTGGGAACACTGAAGCTTTCTTT.

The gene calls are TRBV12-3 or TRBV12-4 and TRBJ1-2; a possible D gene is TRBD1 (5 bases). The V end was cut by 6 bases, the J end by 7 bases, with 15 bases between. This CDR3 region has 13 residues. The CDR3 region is CASRATGSGGYTF. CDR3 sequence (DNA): TGTGCCAGCAGGGCAACAGGATCGGGTGGCTACACCTTC.

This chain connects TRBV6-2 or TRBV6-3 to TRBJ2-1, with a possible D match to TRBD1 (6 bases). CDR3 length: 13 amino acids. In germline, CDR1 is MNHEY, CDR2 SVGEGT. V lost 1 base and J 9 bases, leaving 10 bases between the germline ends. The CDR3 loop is CASSYFTGSEQFF. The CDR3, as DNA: TGTGCCAGCAGTTACTTTACAGGGAGTGAGCAGTTCTTC.

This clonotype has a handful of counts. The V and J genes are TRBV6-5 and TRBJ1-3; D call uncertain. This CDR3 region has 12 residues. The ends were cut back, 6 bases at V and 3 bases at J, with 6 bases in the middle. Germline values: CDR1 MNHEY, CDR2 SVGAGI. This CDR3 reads CASSRNGNTIYF. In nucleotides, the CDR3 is TGTGCCAGCAGCCGCAATGGAAACACCATATATTTT.

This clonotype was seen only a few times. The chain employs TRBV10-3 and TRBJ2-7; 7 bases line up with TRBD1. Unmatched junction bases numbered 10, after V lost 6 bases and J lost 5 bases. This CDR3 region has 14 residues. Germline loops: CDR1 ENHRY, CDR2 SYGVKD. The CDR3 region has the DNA TGTGCCATCAGGGGGACAGTGGGTACCAACGAGCAGTACTTC. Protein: CAIRGTVGTNEQYF.

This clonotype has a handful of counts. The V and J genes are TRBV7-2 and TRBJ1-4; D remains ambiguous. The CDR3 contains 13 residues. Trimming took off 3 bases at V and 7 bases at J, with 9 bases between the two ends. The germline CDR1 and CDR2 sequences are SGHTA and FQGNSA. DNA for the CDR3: TGTGCCAGCAGCTTCGGACGGATTGAAAAACTGTTTTTT. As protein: CASSFGRIEKLFF.

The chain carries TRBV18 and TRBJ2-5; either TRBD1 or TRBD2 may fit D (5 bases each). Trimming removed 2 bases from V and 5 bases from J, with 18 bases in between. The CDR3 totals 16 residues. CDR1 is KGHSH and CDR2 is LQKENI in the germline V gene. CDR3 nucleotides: TGTGCCAGCTCACCATCTGGGAAAACAGGCGGGGAGACCCAGTACTTC. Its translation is CASSPSGKTGGETQYF.

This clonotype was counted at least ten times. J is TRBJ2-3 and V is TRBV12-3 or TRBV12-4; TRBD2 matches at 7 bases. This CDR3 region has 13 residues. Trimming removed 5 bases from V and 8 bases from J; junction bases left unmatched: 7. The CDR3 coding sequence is TGTGCCAGCAGTCCGGGACTAATCGGTACGCAGTATTTT. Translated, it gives CASSPGLIGTQYF.

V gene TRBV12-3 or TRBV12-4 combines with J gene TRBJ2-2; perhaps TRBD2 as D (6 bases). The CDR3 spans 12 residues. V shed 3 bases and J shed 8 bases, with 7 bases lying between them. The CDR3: CASSFRGGELFF. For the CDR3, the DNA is TGTGCCAGCAGTTTCCGGGGGGGGGAGCTGTTTTTT.

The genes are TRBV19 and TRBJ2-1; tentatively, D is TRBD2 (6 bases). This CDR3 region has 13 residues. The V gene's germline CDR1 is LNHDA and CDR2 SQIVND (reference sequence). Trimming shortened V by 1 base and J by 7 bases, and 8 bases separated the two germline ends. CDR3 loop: CASSIGLGNEQFF. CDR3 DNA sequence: TGTGCCAGTAGTATAGGACTAGGAAATGAGCAGTTCTTC.

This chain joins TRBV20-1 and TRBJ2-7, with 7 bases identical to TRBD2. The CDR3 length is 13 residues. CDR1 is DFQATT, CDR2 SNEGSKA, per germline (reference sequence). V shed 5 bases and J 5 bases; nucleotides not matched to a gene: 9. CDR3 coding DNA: TGCAGTGCTCAAGGACTAGTACTCAACGAGCAGTACTTC. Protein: CSAQGLVLNEQYF.